Listed here is a single T cell receptor beta chain. What this receptor recognizes is not known. Nothing much larger sits one base from this clone, and base qualities are not available. These data originate in a study of blood T cell repertoires in COVID-19 (TCRdb year 2020). Study-level background: Collaborator samples came from the United States, Italy and Spain and covered acute and convalescent phases of COVID-19. The material from the prospective study consisted of cDNA or gDNA derived from T cells, B-cell-depleted T cells, or PBMCs. The dataset comprised deeply sampled blood TCRbeta repertoires from subjects exposed to, actively infected with, or recovered from COVID-19. A freely available public database, intended as a resource for researchers studying the immune response to SARS-CoV-2, is where the repertoires were released. The samples were drawn from two sources: the first 160 participants of the ongoing ImmuneRACE study, and fewer than 1,500 subjects contributed by 6 global collaborators. The sample metadata nearly always contained a de-identified subject ID, COVID-19 status, age in years and sex. Where available, HLA class I and class II types were obtained from metadata supplied by the sample provider rather than from assay-based typing. Broader findings and caveats from the paper: Clinical and demographic metadata were provided uncurated, with the amount varying by source and participant.

TCRbeta CDR3 regions were amplified from genomic DNA using the immunoSEQ Assay, a bias-controlled multiplex PCR. Processing in the source paper ran as follows. The number of nucleated cells in each sample was estimated from the amplification of reference gene primers within the assay. Sequence reads were collapsed and filtered to measure the absolute abundance of every unique TCRbeta CDR3 rearrangement. For each sample, productive Simpson clonality was calculated as the square root of Simpson's diversity index over productive rearrangements. Held by TCRdb, this immuneACCESS table contains in-frame sequences only and omits some clones. Under half of the omission traces to an unresolved V gene where checked; the cause of the rest is unknown. V and J calls and clone size are those listed in that table; D and trimming were worked out from the DNA. The sample has 300,000 to 400,000 clones on record, less than 90% of them singletons. The ten largest clones add up to roughly 7.2% of the sample.

Taken from the germline V gene, the CDR1 and CDR2 loops are SGDLS and YYNGEE. The CDR3 measures 15 amino acids from cysteine to phenylalanine. The only DNA kept is the CDR3, 45 bases in frame from the first base. The germline V and J ends show losses of 3 bases and 0 bases respectively, and no gene match explains 2 bases of the junction. One collaborating source in Seattle enrolled patients during active infection and followed them longitudinally through the course of disease. Whole blood was collected in K2EDTA tubes by collaborating institutions according to the institutions' own protocols. For TCRbeta analysis, collaborators shipped samples in one of three forms: frozen whole blood, isolated PBMCs, or DNA extracted from either of those sample types.

The sequence is built from TRBV9 and TRBJ1-4, and TRBD1 matches 7 of the central bases. Sequencing used peripheral blood. The clonotype was recovered from a woman aged 60-70 years with COVID-19, enrolled during active disease. The CDR3 reads CASSEGTATNEKLFF. The nucleotide sequence reads as follows: TGTGCCAGCAGCGAGGGGACAGCAACTAATGAAAAACTGTTTTTT. The entire variable domain, with the stretches around the CDR3 drawn from the reference TRBV9 and TRBJ1-4 proteins, is DSGVTQTPKHLITATGQRVTLRCSPRSGDLSVYWYQQSLDQGLQFLIQYYNGEERAKGNILERFSAQQFPDLHSELNLSSLELGDSALYFCASSEGTATNEKLFFGSGTQLSVL.